This entry lists 16 T cell receptor beta chains sequenced from one sample in a study of regulatory T cells in long-lasting Graves disease. For TCR beta, libraries came from iRepertoire HTBI primers and Arm-PCR of CDR3 regions. TCRdb processed the multiplex PCR reads anew with MiXCR; each CDR3 protein has one entry. The sample has around 360,000 distinct CDR3 sequences; around 15% are singletons. As for time point: newly diagnosed GD, antithyroid drugs for less than 3 months. PBMC RNA was the source of the TCR library. These data were also filed under a second study, of T cells in Graves' hyperthyroidism and ophthalmopathy.

The material sequenced was peripheral blood mononuclear cells (PBMCs), taken at new diagnosis, from a patient treated with antithyroid drugs. These receptors originate from a woman aged 18-30 years with Graves disease.

This clonotype was seen repeatedly, ten times or more. The CDR3 nucleotides are TGTGCCAGCAGCTTGGTTGCAGGGGGCCATGAGCAGTTCTTC. Translated, it gives CASSLVAGGHEQFF. V gene TRBV5-5 combines with J gene TRBJ2-1; TRBD1 matches 8 bases. This CDR3 has 14 residues. The trim removed 0 bases at V and 8 bases at J, leaving 4 bases unmatched. Germline V lookup: CDR1 SGHKS, CDR2 YYEKEE (reference sequence).

As to this clonotype: A much larger clone differs from this one at a single base, so this may be a read error. The rearrangement joins TRBV28 to TRBJ2-1; 10 bases align to TRBD1. The DNA matches TRBJ2-5 better at its end, which makes the J call doubtful. CDR1 is MDHEN and CDR2 is SYDVKM in the germline V gene. The CDR3 totals 15 residues. The CDR3 region has the DNA TGTGCCGGCAGTTTTCCGGGACAGGGGCAAGAGACCCAGTACTTC. Protein product: CAGSFPGQGQETQYF.

The sample holds a few counts of this clonotype. V usage is TRBV14 and J usage is TRBJ2-6; D gene uncertain. This CDR3 has 17 amino acids. The V end was cut by 4 bases, the J end by 0 bases, with 13 bases between. Germline CDR1 and CDR2: SGHDN and FVKESK. CDR3 loop: CASSPLDGRSGANVLTF. The CDR3 region has the DNA TGTGCCAGCAGCCCCCTGGACGGCCGCTCTGGGGCCAACGTCCTGACTTTC. The variable domain in full, completed from reference TRBV14 and TRBJ2-6, reads EAGVTQFPSHSVIEKGQTVTLRCDPISGHDNLYWYRRVMGKEIKFLLHFVKESKQDESGMPNNRFLAERTGGTYSTLKVQPAELEDSGVYFCASSPLDGRSGANVLTFGAGSRLTVL.

This clonotype showed up many times. CDR3: CATSPSLAGGTDTQYF. The DNA for the CDR3 is TGTGCCACCAGTCCGTCCCTAGCGGGGGGGACAGATACGCAGTATTTT. The chain links TRBV24-1 to TRBJ2-3; the match to TRBD2 covers 12 bases. In germline, CDR1 is KGHDR, CDR2 SFDVKD. CDR3 length: 16 residues. J lost 3 bases, V lost 6 bases, and 6 bases had no gene match.

At least ten counts were recorded for this clonotype. The gene calls are TRBV5-1 and TRBJ1-6, with D unclear. V lost 0 bases to trimming and J lost 7 bases, with 20 bases between them. Looked up from germline, CDR1 is SGHRS and CDR2 is YFSETQ. The CDR3 has 18 amino acids. In DNA form, the CDR3 reads TGCGCCAGCAGCTTGGAGCCTCTACAGAGAGACCTAAATTCACCCCTCCACTTT. Its translation: CASSLEPLQRDLNSPLHF.

The V gene is TRBV15, the J gene TRBJ2-1, with D perhaps matching TRBD2 (5 bases). The CDR3 runs 14 residues. Trimming cost V 0 bases and J 9 bases, with 12 bases left between them. Germline CDR1 and CDR2: LNHNV and YYDKDF (reference sequence). The CDR3 loop is CATSRDRKGAEQFF. Written as DNA, the CDR3 is TGTGCCACCAGCAGAGATCGGAAGGGAGCTGAGCAGTTCTTC.

About this clonotype: A read error is possible here, since a much larger clone lies one base away. The rearrangement uses TRBV3-1 and TRBJ2-1; TRBD1 matches 7 bases. Per germline, CDR1 LGHDT and CDR2 YNNKEL (reference sequence). The CDR3 loop spans 12 amino acids. In nucleotides, the CDR3 is TGTGTCAGCAGCCAAGCCGACAGGGAAATGAACTTC. Its translation: CVSSQADREMNF.

Ten or more counts support this clonotype. The chain combines TRBV5-1 with TRBJ2-7; D not certain. Between the trimmed V and J ends, which lost 0 bases and 2 bases, there was a span of 6 bases. The CDR3 runs 13 residues. Germline CDR1 and CDR2: SGHRS and YFSETQ. The chain's CDR3 is CASSLEEAYEQYF. Written as DNA, the CDR3 is TGCGCCAGCAGCTTGGAGGAAGCCTACGAGCAGTACTTC.

This clonotype was counted ten times or more. The J gene is TRBJ1-1, the V gene TRBV10-1; TRBD1 matches at 8 bases. The CDR3 covers 14 residues. V trimming: 3 bases; J trimming: 5 bases; junction bases outside the gene matches: 5. Germline CDR1 reads WNHNN; CDR2 reads SYGVQD (reference sequence). For the CDR3, the DNA is TGCGCCAGCAGTGACGGACAGGGAGGGACTGAAGCTTTCTTT. Its translation is CASSDGQGGTEAFF.

This clonotype was recorded many times. The genes are TRBV5-1 and TRBJ1-1; 9 nucleotides agree with TRBD1. CDR1 and CDR2 (germline): SGHRS, YFSETQ. The CDR3 is 17 amino acids. After removal of 1 base from V and 0 bases from J, the junction contained 7 bases not matched to a gene. The CDR3 nucleotides are TGCGCCAGCAGCTTGAGGGACAGGGACCGTATGAACACTGAAGCTTTCTTT. This sequence encodes CASSLRDRDRMNTEAFF.

The rearrangement links TRBV7-3 to TRBJ1-1; tentatively, D is TRBD1 (5 bases). The CDR3 has 15 amino acids. Deletions cut 4 bases from V and 5 bases from J, with 17 bases between. The germline gives CDR1 SGHTA, CDR2 FQGTGA. This chain's CDR3 is CASSSLAGGTTEAFF. Written as DNA, the CDR3 is TGTGCCAGCAGCTCTCTAGCGGGGGGGACTACTGAAGCTTTCTTT.

This clonotype has more than one count but fewer than ten. V usage is TRBV20-1 and J usage is TRBJ1-4, with D hard to call. Germline lookup yields CDR1 DFQATT and CDR2 SNEGSKA (reference sequence). V was pared by 3 bases and J by 0 bases, with 11 bases between. The CDR3 is made up of 15 amino acids. CDR3: CSASLDGSTNEKLFF. In nucleotides, the CDR3 is TGCAGTGCTAGCCTGGACGGATCAACTAATGAAAAACTGTTTTTT.

Of note for this clonotype: A much larger clone differs by one base, so this may be a read error. The rearrangement joins TRBV10-3 to TRBJ2-1, with no clear D. V was clipped by 10 bases and J by 0 bases, with 4 bases between them. Looked up from germline, CDR1 is ENHRY and CDR2 is SYGVKD. The CDR3 has 11 amino acids. The CDR3: CATSSYNEQFF. CDR3 coding DNA: TGTGCCACCAGCTCCTACAATGAGCAGTTCTTC.

About this clonotype: A much more abundant neighbour one base away suggests this may be a read error. This chain uses TRBV5-1 with TRBJ2-1, with TRBD2 identical over 7 bases. The CDR3 runs to 20 residues. Germline V gives CDR1 SGHRS, CDR2 YFSETQ. Losses at the gene ends were 2 bases for V and 0 bases for J; bases not matched to a gene: 17. The CDR3 DNA is TGCGCCAGCAGCTTTCCCCAAGCACCCAGAGCGGGGCACTCCTACAATGAGCAGTTCTTC. This translates into CASSFPQAPRAGHSYNEQFF.

With respect to this clonotype: This may be a read error, as it is one base from a much larger clone. The rearrangement links TRBV10-3 to TRBJ2-7; D unresolved. Germline CDR1 reads ENHRY; CDR2 reads SYGVKD. CDR3 size: 11 residues. The germline V and J ends were trimmed by 4 bases and 2 bases, with 3 bases remaining between them. The CDR3 nucleotides read TGTGCCATCAGTGCGACCTACGAGCAGTACTTC. Amino acid sequence: CAISATYEQYF.

This clonotype was detected ten times or more. The rearrangement uses TRBV2 and TRBJ2-5; no firm D call. This CDR3 is 11 amino acids long. The germline V gene has CDR1 SNHLY and CDR2 FYNNEI. Between the trimmed V and J ends, which lost 6 bases and 3 bases, there was a span of 5 bases. CDR3 loop: CASRPEETQYF. CDR3 in DNA: TGTGCCAGCAGACCAGAAGAGACCCAGTACTTC.